This TCR beta chain came from a study of siplizumab effects on memory and regulatory T cells. The V end was cut by 4 bases, the J end by 5 bases, with 9 bases between. The CDR3 covers 13 residues. The germline V gene encodes CDR1 SGHRS and CDR2 YFSETQ. Per sample, approximately 10^5 TCR templates underwent assay. Sequencing was performed with immunoSEQ multiplex PCR; in TCRdb, only in-frame clones are kept and a portion is missing. The data show approximately 100,000 clones, roughly 95% seen once. The receptor's source is a human donor in good health. This rearrangement joins TRBV5-1 to TRBJ2-2, with D unresolved. The sample taken for sequencing was non-Treg CD4+ T cells sorted from blood. The CDR3 DNA reads as TGCGCCAGCAGCCCCGACGCAACCGGGGAGCTGTTTTTT. It yields the protein CASSPDATGELFF.